This TCR beta chain originates from a study of cytomegalovirus exposure and HLA in healthy donors (dated by TCRdb to about 2017). About the study as a whole: An earlier analysis of about 560 of the donors reported 276 Gb of sequence data and about 120 million unique TCR beta sequences obtained from approximately 180 million T cells. Roughly 290 gigabases of sequencing data and around 85 million unique TCR sequences made up an early release that covered some 640 HLA-typed donors. The genetic ancestry cluster associated with self-reported Caucasian donors included 70% to 85% of the roughly 390 genotyped donors. The aim of the study was to test whether cataloging public T cell receptors could identify signatures of past pathogen exposure. Using immunosequencing, the study profiled T cell repertoires from fewer than 850 subjects and related those repertoires to cytomegalovirus serostatus. A separate validation cohort of roughly 120 different subjects was used in addition to the approximately 610-subject first cohort. To predict cytomegalovirus infection status, the study combined high-throughput TCR immunosequencing, statistical association of individual TCRs with disease status, and machine learning. To study patterns of TCR occurrence, a later analysis re-analyzed previously published TCR beta repertoires from 500 to 850 donors and added high-resolution HLA genotyping. The later analysis used no new phenotypic data to find candidate immune exposures, relying instead on TCR beta sequences and their occurrence across donors. An earlier analysis of 587 of the donors applied high-throughput TCR beta sequencing to assess whether each TCR beta V gene segment acted as functional or pseudogenic. Donor age, sex, ethnicity and CMV serostatus were compiled alongside the repertoire data. A later genetic analysis used genome-wide SNP genotypes for about three fifths of the 666 donors, treating that subset as a discovery cohort. All discovery cohort repertoires had been generated on a single sequencing platform. HLA typing covered class I and class II loci at four-digit resolution. The number of donors typed differed by locus, with roughly 629-640 for A, B, C, DRB1 and DQB1, about 500 for DQA1, under 610 for DPA1, and some 440 for DPB1. Because of strong linkage in the cohort, five DR-DQ haplotypes were treated as single units for association and clustering. On average, around 240,000 unique TCR beta nucleotide sequences were sequenced per donor among more than 350 genotyped donors of the cohort, with roughly 18% of those sequences being non-productive. Overall results and qualifications from the work: According to a later analysis, TCR association rates differed among HLA loci, with DRB1 alleles showing the most associated TCRs and HLA-C alleles showing the fewest. CMV serostatus was the only immune exposure information available for the cohort. The classifier was reported to diagnose cytomegalovirus status with high specificity and sensitivity in both the original cohort and the validation cohort. In an earlier analysis of 587 of the donors, most TCR beta V segments appeared in productive rearrangements about 87% or about 30% of the time, broadly matching IMGT annotations. Several of the top co-occurrence clusters appeared to be linked to parvovirus B19, influenza, CMV and Epstein-Barr virus, according to a later analysis. A cluster of highly shared sequence variants was judged likely to be a technical artifact of the sequencing pipeline. Compared with the approximately 720-donor mean, donors in an Asian-associated ancestry cluster had fewer N-insertions in productive TCRs, according to a later genetic analysis. Correlated functional status among segregating V segments might be attributable to linkage disequilibrium, but an unknown experimental factor could not be ruled out. Most CMV-associated TCR beta chains appeared to be HLA-restricted in a later analysis, and the HLA associations seemed to be driven largely by CMV exposure. This cohort had only TCR beta chains sequenced, and the lack of alpha or paired-chain data limited which features could be detected. Seventeen rarely observed V segments, including chromosome 9 orphons, were excluded from the earlier analysis of almost 600 of the donors because counts were too low. The authors suggested that the approach could potentially be generalized to other disease states and immunological phenotypes. Because some donors lacked HLA typing at each locus, the association tests relied only on the typed subset. Assigning TCR associations to individual alleles was difficult when HLA alleles, especially DR and DQ, strongly co-occurred. An association between a missense DCLRE1C variant and V-gene and J-gene trimming of TCR beta chains was found in a later genetic analysis and replicated in an independent cohort. Some IMGT-functional V segments, including TRBV6-2 and TRBV6-3, could not be distinguished by the 87-base-pair reads and were therefore excluded. The presence/absence analyses assumed that sequencing depth was roughly uniform across donors, and that assumption may not be true. A few of the identified cytomegalovirus-associated TCR beta chains were confirmed in vitro to be specific for cytomegalovirus antigens. In a later analysis, HLA-associated TCR beta chains were found to be more clonally expanded and to have lower generation probabilities than equally common non-associated chains. At a false discovery rate of 0.05, a later analysis linked around 17,000 TCR beta sequences to specific HLA alleles. Across donors, most TCR sequences were observed very rarely, whereas some public TCRs were present in many individuals. A further reported finding was that TCR beta sequences accurately predicted the HLA-A and HLA-B alleles for most subjects in the first cohort. A total of fewer than 200 TCR beta chains were listed by the study as associated with cytomegalovirus.

Taken from the germline V gene (reference sequence), the CDR1 and CDR2 loops are SEHNR and FQNEAQ. The CDR3 contains 12 residues, cysteine and phenylalanine counted. Only the CDR3 DNA is retained, 36 bases long and in frame from the first base. V is shortened by 1 base, J by 15 bases, and the region joining them spans 13 bases. In total, roughly 670 healthy bone marrow donors made up the cohort. At the time of sampling, all cohort members were nominally healthy, though unrecorded immune exposures were likely present. The donor tested CMV seropositive and was one of the 289 seropositive cohort members. A peripheral blood sample was provided by each donor, and peripheral blood mononuclear cells were used for TCR beta sequencing. Genomic DNA was extracted from the blood cell samples with the Qiagen DNeasy Blood Extraction Kit. The method was the immunoSEQ multiplex PCR assay. For the multiplex PCR, a mixture combining 60 forward primers for TCR Vbeta segments and 13 reverse primers for TCR Jbeta segments was used. The CDR3 region of rearranged TCR beta genes was amplified from genomic DNA with a multiplex PCR assay. Amplified TCR beta libraries were sequenced as 87-base-pair reads on the Illumina HiSeq System. On the study's bioinformatics: A later analysis tallied around 80 million unique TCR beta chains across the 600 to 700 repertoires, and about 10 million of those chains were shared by two or more donors. Raw reads were error-corrected and collapsed into unique sequences by a nearest-neighbor algorithm in which closely related sequences were merged to remove PCR and sequencing errors. Alignment of CDR3 sequences to IMGT reference sequences was used to assign V, D and J gene segments. Each retained sequence needed at least a six-nucleotide match to both a V gene segment and a J gene segment. A rearrangement counted as productive if the CDR3 had no stop codons and remained in frame with V and J, and every other rearrangement counted as non-productive. CDR3 was defined according to IMGT convention as the region running from the second conserved V-encoded cysteine to the conserved J-encoded phenylalanine. In an earlier analysis of approximately 500 of the donors, sequences lacking an unambiguous match to a single V gene segment were excluded. An earlier analysis of 587 of the donors called V segments functional above 56.7% productive rearrangements and segregating when the between-donor standard deviation exceeded 5%. A statistical classification framework was developed to diagnose cytomegalovirus status using the catalog of TCR beta chain sequences. In a later analysis, V and J genes were assigned by comparing TCR nucleotide sequences against IMGT/GENE-DB human TR gene sequences. In a later analysis, CDR3 sequences and most-parsimonious VDJ recombination scenarios were assigned using the TCRdist pipeline. In a later analysis, each TCR beta chain was defined by its CDR3 amino acid sequence together with its V-gene family, and reads lacking a unique V-gene family were excluded. To address suspected cross-contamination and a sequencing artifact, a later analysis removed 592 highly shared, low-generation-probability nucleotide sequences. For each public chain, a later analysis derived a clonal expansion index from normalized ranks of inferred template counts within each repertoire. A later analysis computed generation probabilities with a VDJ recombination model fitted to out-of-frame rearrangements, and checked the results against IGoR. In a later analysis, hypergeometric tests were used to score TCR-TCR, TCR-HLA and TCR-CMV co-occurrence, with a repertoire-size bias correction applied to TCR pairs. A later analysis estimated false discovery rates by permuting HLA or CMV assignments 20 times. In a later analysis, co-occurring TCRs were grouped using DBSCAN, and TCRdist sequence similarity was added for clustering within HLA-allele-positive subsets. Repertoires with fewer than 30,000 or more than 120,000 public chains, plus five repertoires with anomalous nucleotide sharing, were excluded from co-occurrence clustering. Drawn from immuneACCESS, this table holds only the in-frame rearrangements with V and J called that TCRdb kept. Clones are partly lost; checked studies trace under half to an unresolved V gene and leave the rest unexplained. V, J and clone size are those of that table, while D and trimming were read from the DNA. This sample is represented by around 130,000 clones; less than 80% of them were singletons. In total, the top ten clones hold approximately 6.3% of the sample.

For this clone: Its antigen remains undetermined. No qualities accompany the bases; no much larger clone lies one base away.

The origin of this receptor is a middle-aged man in good health and CMV-seropositive. The sequence links TRBV7-9 to TRBJ1-3; no D gene can be assigned with confidence. Sequenced: PBMCs. The sequence in DNA is TGTGCCAGCAGCTTAGGGCGGGGAGATGAATATTTT. Translated, this is CASSLGRGDEYF.